This T cell receptor (beta chain) derives from a study of PD-1 blockade in classical Hodgkin lymphoma. The study, taken as a whole, reports: CD4+ TCR diversity, unlike CD8+, rose significantly by C4D1. The study reported lower baseline TCR diversity in newly diagnosed patients than in healthy donors. Some patients started nivolumab under 1 year after ASCT, and they were excluded.

Trimming took off 0 bases at V and 14 bases at J, with 13 bases between the two ends. The CDR3 contains 12 residues. The germline gives CDR1 GTSNPN, CDR2 SVGIG (reference sequence). The protocol was immunoSEQ multiplex PCR, while the TCRdb copy is restricted to in-frame clones and leaves out a portion. The sample holds 30,000 or so clones; over 70% are singletons and the top ten take roughly 4%. Each patient experienced a relapse that followed autologous stem cell transplantation, and brentuximab vedotin exposure varied. Concerning this clone: What it binds is not known.

The rearrangement links TRBV30 to TRBJ1-4; unclear D gene. The sequence came from a human donor with classical Hodgkin lymphoma. The sample in question was peripheral blood mononuclear cells (PBMCs), obtained before the second cycle of nivolumab. DNA of the CDR3: TGTGCCTGGAGTGTAGTTCCCGGGAACCTGTTTTTT. This sequence encodes CAWSVVPGNLFF.